This TCR beta chain is drawn from a study of blood T cells in healthy people across ages. Germline V lookup: CDR1 SGHDT, CDR2 YYEEEE. CDR3 size: 12 residues. Donors were healthy Caucasian individuals from Russia aged roughly 6 to 95. The second PCR ran about 7 to 12 cycles with a sample-barcoded 5' primer and J-beta primers. MiXCR, run by TCRdb on the 5' RACE reads, gives a single entry per CDR3 protein. Of about 720,000 distinct CDR3 sequences in the sample, approximately 22% were seen once. The sample holds a few counts of this clonotype. The receptor was isolated from a man in his sixties or seventies in good health. V and J are TRBV5-6 and TRBJ2-5; no reliable D call. The DNA end favors TRBJ2-7, so the J call may be wrong. Sequencing was carried out using blood. CDR3 region: CASSFHGNEQYV. Written as DNA, the CDR3 is TGTGCCAGCAGTTTCCACGGAAACGAGCAGTACGTC.